This is a list of T cell receptor beta chains from one sample in a study of T cell repertoires in cytomegalovirus infection. What these receptors recognize is not known. TCRdb fed the reads into MiXCR, producing one record per CDR3 protein. The table records approximately 89,000 distinct CDR3 sequences, approximately 24% of them present only once. The sample was CD8+ T cells from cultured PBMCs, taken from culture after CMV antigen stimulation. These receptors all come from a human donor in good health (CMV status not recorded). Some clones in this sample may be carry-over from other donors' samples. Each CDR3 is given with its conserved first and last residue. The D gene is left open where the match is weak. Size values are once, few and many counts, or a class for expanded clones, and some rows have none.

DNA,CDR3,J,size,V,D
TGTGCCAGTACCTCGGGGCGGGGTGAGACAGAAGCTTTCTTT,CASTSGRGETEAFF,TRBJ1-1,many,TRBV19,-
TGTGCCAGCAGCCCCCAGGGGGCCTACTACAATGAGCAGTTCTTC,CASSPQGAYYNEQFF,TRBJ2-1,few,TRBV11-2,TRBD1
TGTGCCAGCAGACCAGGGAGGGGCGGAGATCCAATGAACACTGAAGCTTTCTTT,CASRPGRGGDPMNTEAFF,TRBJ1-1,-,TRBV7-9,-
TGCAGCGTTGAAGGTACTACTGCCTACAATGAGCAGTTCTTC,CSVEGTTAYNEQFF,TRBJ2-1,-,TRBV29-1,-
TGTGCCAGCAACAATCGACTAGCGGGGGAAGAGACCCAGTACTTC,CASNNRLAGEETQYF,TRBJ2-5,-,TRBV7-9,TRBD2
TGTGCCAGCAGGAGTTCAGGTGGGGACAGGATTTACGAGCAGTACTTC,CASRSSGGDRIYEQYF,TRBJ2-7,-,TRBV27,TRBD1
TGTGCCAGTAGAACCTCAGTGACTTCACCCACGCAGTTCTTC,CASRTSVTSPTQFF,TRBJ2-1,few,TRBV19,-
TGTGCCAGCAGTGAAAATAGGGGTCAGACCCAGTACTTC,CASSENRGQTQYF,TRBJ2-5,-,TRBV2,-
TGTGCCAGCAGCTCGCGACTAGCGGGGAACCCCTCCTACGAGCAGTACTTC,CASSSRLAGNPSYEQYF,TRBJ2-7,many,TRBV7-2,TRBD2
TGCGCCAGCAGTGATTCGGGCGATAAGTACTTC,CASSDSGDKYF,TRBJ2-5,-,TRBV10-2,-
TGCGCCAGCAGCCGGCAGCCGCAGGGGGCTGGCACAGATACGCAGTATTTT,CASSRQPQGAGTDTQYF,TRBJ2-3,-,TRBV4-3,TRBD1
TGTGCCAGCAGTTCCAGACAGGGTAGAACTTCCTACGAGCAGTACTTC,CASSSRQGRTSYEQYF,TRBJ2-7,-,TRBV28,TRBD1
TGTGCCAGCAGCTTAGCGGGGGTCTCCTACGAGCAGTACTTC,CASSLAGVSYEQYF,TRBJ2-7,-,TRBV11-3,-
TGTGCCAGCAGTCCCACAGTTGCAGCCGGCTACGAGCAGTACTTC,CASSPTVAAGYEQYF,TRBJ2-7,few,TRBV6-6,-